These 4 T cell receptor beta chains were all obtained from the same sample, sequenced in a study of memory B cells and T cells in multiple sclerosis. Stimulus-free culture yielded autoproliferating CFSE-dim and non-proliferating CFSE-high T cells, each sequenced separately. Pooled replicate wells came from approximately 50 million CFSE-labeled PBMCs cultured less than nine days without stimulus. These receptors are not linked to any known antigen. Repertoires were generated with immunoSEQ multiplex PCR, while TCRdb's copy carries only in-frame clones and drops some. The repertoire holds over 35,000 clones, with roughly 87% as singletons. Sequenced: PBMCs from blood kept in culture. The origin of the receptors is a human donor with multiple sclerosis.

The chain links TRBV7-8 to TRBJ1-4, with unresolved D. Germline V lookup: CDR1 SGHVS, CDR2 FQNEAQ. The V and J ends lost 5 bases and 7 bases respectively, with 17 bases between them. This CDR3 comprises 15 residues. The CDR3 reads CASSRSPRTGEKLFF. For the CDR3, the DNA is TGTGCCAGCAGCCGCTCCCCCAGGACCGGTGAAAAACTGTTTTTT.

The CDR3 spells CASSQGYGTGELFF. CDR3 sequence (DNA): TGTGCCAGCAGCCAAGGCTACGGGACCGGGGAGCTGTTTTTT. V gene TRBV7-9 combines with J gene TRBJ1-3, with D unclear. The last part of the DNA fits TRBJ2-2 better; the J call may be wrong. The CDR3 runs to 14 residues. In germline, CDR1 is SEHNR, CDR2 FQNEAQ (reference sequence).

The genes are TRBV6-5 and TRBJ1-1, with 8 bases identical to TRBD1. V was pared by 0 bases and J by 5 bases, with 5 bases of the junction left unmatched. The germline gives CDR1 MNHEY, CDR2 SVGAGI. The CDR3 contains 15 residues. The CDR3 region is CASSYSNRGTTEAFF. In nucleotides, the CDR3 is TGTGCCAGCAGTTACTCGAACAGGGGGACGACTGAAGCTTTCTTT.

This sequence joins TRBV19 and TRBJ2-2; D unresolved. This CDR3 has 14 residues. V was cut by 1 base and J by 1 base, with 4 bases left in between. Germline loops: CDR1 LNHDA, CDR2 SQIVND (reference sequence). The CDR3 sequence is CASSIAKNTGELFF. The CDR3 DNA sequence: TGTGCCAGTAGTATAGCTAAGAACACCGGGGAGCTGTTTTTT.